This T cell receptor beta chain was profiled in a study of cytomegalovirus exposure and HLA in healthy donors. Primers: 60 Vbeta forward and 13 Jbeta reverse. The protocol was immunoSEQ multiplex PCR, while the TCRdb copy is restricted to in-frame clones and leaves out a portion. The sample holds some 200,000 clones, roughly four fifths seen once. Sequencing used PBMCs. This clonotype was obtained from a woman younger than 35 in good health and CMV-seronegative.

The CDR3 DNA is TGTGCCAGCAGCTTGATAAAGACACGTGGGACAGGAATATGGACTGAAGCTTTCTTT. It is translated as CASSLIKTRGTGIWTEAFF. The V call is TRBV5-6, the J call TRBJ1-1; 8 bases map to TRBD1. The germline V gene encodes CDR1 SGHDT and CDR2 YYEEEE. V lost 1 base to trimming and J lost 5 bases; unmatched junction nucleotides: 19. The CDR3 consists of 19 residues.